The clone carrying this T cell receptor (beta chain) was counted between two and nine times. Its antigen is not known. The data stem from a study of T-cell memory formation after mild COVID-19. Study-wide results and limits: Cross-reactive memory appears to have joined, as suggested by some responding clones showing up in pre-infection memory.

The CDR3 runs to 15 residues. Looked up from germline, CDR1 is MGHRA and CDR2 is YSYEKL. V was clipped by 6 bases and J by 1 base, with 15 bases between them. MiXCR, applied by TCRdb to the 5' RACE reads, yields one record per CDR3 protein. The data show fewer than 700,000 distinct CDR3 sequences, 18% seen once. The source of this sequence is an adult woman who had mild COVID-19 (a few samples of this study predate the infection). Cell type and time point are not known. V and J are TRBV4-1 and TRBJ1-1; D might be TRBD1 (5 bases). Material: PBMCs or a T cell subset sorted from them (not recorded which). CDR3 residues: CASSSSIGTNTEAFF. The CDR3 DNA reads as TGCGCCAGCAGTTCCTCGATAGGGACGAACACTGAAGCTTTCTTT.